The sequence of this T cell receptor (beta chain) was determined in a study of T cell responses to AZD1222 COVID-19 vaccine. Whole-study results and caveats: There were repertoire samples only from the period after the peak T cell response.

As for this clone: The antigen remains undetermined.

The CDR3 extends over 14 amino acids. In germline, CDR1 is MNHEY, CDR2 SMNVEV (reference sequence). V lost 3 bases to trimming and J lost 10 bases, with 16 bases between them. Data came from immunoSEQ multiplex PCR; TCRdb stores just in-frame clones and leaves some out. The sample records around 200,000 clones, more than 75% being singletons. This specimen consisted of peripheral blood, obtained 28 days after the second AZD1222 dose. The sequence was collected from an adult who received the AZD1222 COVID-19 vaccine. This chain joins TRBV27 and TRBJ1-3, with D possibly TRBD1 on 5 matching bases. The CDR3 spells CASSLGSGTGTIYF. As DNA, the CDR3 is TGTGCCAGCAGTTTGGGGTCAGGGACGGGAACCATATATTTT.